This TCR beta chain was sequenced during a study of untreated major depressive disorder. Study-level results: CD4+ T cells from depressed patients used TRBV05-01 (Vbeta 5.1) more often than controls.

Excluded: major illness, comorbidity, regular medication, drug use, over 100 g alcohol weekly. TCRdb's copy holds only in-frame clones and misses some; the assay was immunoSEQ multiplex PCR. The sample includes approximately 15,000 clones, about 93% of them seen just once. A note on this clone: Its target is unknown.

This CDR3 comprises 15 residues. Trimming stripped 3 bases from V and 4 bases from J, with 15 bases between. CDR1 and CDR2 from the germline V gene are MNHEY and SMNVEV (reference sequence). This clonotype originated in a woman under 40 with major depressive disorder. The chain combines TRBV27 with TRBJ1-2; a weak D match, TRBD1 (5 bases). Source material: CD4+ T cells from PBMCs. DNA of the CDR3: TGTGCCAGCAGTTTGGTCCAGGGCCGGGGCTATGGCTACACCTTC. It encodes CASSLVQGRGYGYTF.